This record covers a single T cell receptor (beta chain). Its specificity is not known. The authors took blood RNA from unsorted whole blood and also extracted germline DNA. This sample stems from a study of tumor-infiltrating lymphocytes in primary liver carcinoma. Turning to the study itself: Through surgical resection, the patients' primary liver carcinoma was treated. Samples produced roughly 3.65 to 7.13 million productive TCRbeta reads, comparable across tissue types.

With around 450 ng total RNA as template and a constant-region primer, TCR beta cDNA was made. Three rounds of nested multiplex PCR with slightly modified ARM-PCR produced TCR beta libraries. The first two PCR rounds used TRBV1-TRBV30 primers with a Cbeta primer, around 10 cycles each. A single record per CDR3 protein comes from TCRdb applying MiXCR to the multiplex PCR reads. The table includes approximately 330,000 distinct CDR3 sequences, approximately 65% detected once. Notes on the study in general: Tumor top-250-clone fractions significantly exceeded those of blood (p = 0.039). Researchers found tumor-adjacent and tumor-blood pairs overlapped less than tumor region pairs.

The CDR3 contains 14 residues. The rearrangement joins TRBV21-1 to TRBJ2-1; the table's D call of TRBD2 was not tested on the DNA. TRBV21-1 is termed a pseudogene. Material: peripheral blood. This TCR was recovered from a man aged 35 to 55 with primary liver carcinoma and hepatitis B virus infection. CDR3 sequence: CASSKDGGPNEQFF. CDR3 bases: TGTGCCAGCAGCAAAGACGGAGGCCCCAATGAGCAGTTCTTC.